This T cell receptor beta chain was sequenced during a study of cytomegalovirus exposure and HLA in healthy donors. The study, taken as a whole, reports: TCR beta sequences numbering 15,000 to 20,000 were associated with HLA alleles at 0.05 false discovery rate in a later analysis.

Primers: 60 Vbeta forward and 13 Jbeta reverse. Sequencing used immunoSEQ multiplex PCR; TCRdb keeps in-frame clones, though not all of them. The data contain 110,000 or so clones, more than 65% of them singletons. Germline V gene sequence: CDR1 MDHEN, CDR2 SYDVKM. Germline trimming cut 6 bases from V and 8 bases from J; bases unmatched to any gene: 11. The CDR3 runs 15 residues. Regarding this clone: The antigen is unknown.

Sequences were obtained from PBMCs. The chain links TRBV28 to TRBJ2-1; 9 bases map to TRBD1. This clonotype was obtained from a man aged 35 to 55 in good health and CMV-seropositive. The CDR3 here is CASRRPGQGGDEQFF. The CDR3, as DNA: TGTGCCAGCAGAAGACCGGGACAGGGCGGCGATGAGCAGTTCTTC.